The clone carrying this T cell receptor beta chain was seen only a few times. The time point denotes: pre-sensitization, week 0. Treatment reported: therapeutic diphenylcyclopropenone sensitization with weekly scalp DPC. Suited to DPC and affected by alopecia, the donors ranged from 18 to 70 years old. This sample stems from a study of human T cells and chemical hapten exposure. This CDR3 region has 17 residues. V trimming: 4 bases; J trimming: 6 bases; junction bases outside the gene matches: 15. CDR1 and CDR2 from the germline V gene are SGDLS and YYNGEE. TCRdb processed the RACE reads anew with MiXCR; each CDR3 protein has one entry. Of more than 250,000 distinct CDR3 sequences detected, over 8% appear once; the ten largest clones hold 2% to 2.5%.

This TCR was recovered from a woman aged 40 to 55 with alopecia areata. Some clones in this sample may be carry-over from other donors' samples. The input for sequencing was whole blood, taken in connection with sensitization to the hapten diphenylcyclopropenone (DPC). The chain combines TRBV9 with TRBJ2-1, with 8 bases fitting TRBD2. CDR3 bases: TGTGCCAGCAGCCCCCGTGCCAGCGGGGGCGGCCCCAATGAGCAGTTCTTC. It codes for CASSPRASGGGPNEQFF.